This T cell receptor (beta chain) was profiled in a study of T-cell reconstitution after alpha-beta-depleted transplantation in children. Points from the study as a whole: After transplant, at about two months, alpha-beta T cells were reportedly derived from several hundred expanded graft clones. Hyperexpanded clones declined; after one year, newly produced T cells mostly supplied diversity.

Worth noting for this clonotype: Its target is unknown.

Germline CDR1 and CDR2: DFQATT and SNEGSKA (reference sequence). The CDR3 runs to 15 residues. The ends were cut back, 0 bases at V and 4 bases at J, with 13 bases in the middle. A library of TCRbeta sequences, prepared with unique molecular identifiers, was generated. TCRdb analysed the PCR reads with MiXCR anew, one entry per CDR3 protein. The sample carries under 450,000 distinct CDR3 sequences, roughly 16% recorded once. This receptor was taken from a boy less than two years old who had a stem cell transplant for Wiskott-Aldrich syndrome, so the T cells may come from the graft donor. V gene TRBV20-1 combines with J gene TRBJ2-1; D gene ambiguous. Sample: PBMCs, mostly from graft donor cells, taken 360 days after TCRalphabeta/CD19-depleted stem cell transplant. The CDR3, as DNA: TGCAGTGCTAGAGATCGATACACTCCTTACAATGAGCAGTTCTTC. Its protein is CSARDRYTPYNEQFF.